Listed below are T cell receptor beta chains from one sample, sequenced in a study of somatic mutations in cytotoxic T cells in rheumatoid arthritis. Sequencing was performed with immunoSEQ multiplex PCR; in TCRdb, only in-frame clones are kept and a portion is missing. The table has 3,000 to 4,500 clones, around 74% seen once. Input material: CD8+ T cells sorted from blood. All receptors derive from an adult with rheumatoid arthritis. CDR3s include the opening cysteine and the closing phenylalanine or tryptophan. Expanded clones get a size class; other rows say once, few or many, or leave the size out.

clone size,V gene,J gene,CDR3 protein
-,TRBV5-4,TRBJ2-1,CASRASGNTYEQFF
-,TRBV28,TRBJ2-5,CASSLREPAAKKTQYF
-,TRBV13,TRBJ2-3,CASSSSGRDGADTQYF
-,TRBV7-9,TRBJ1-2,CASSSTTGGYGYTF
-,TRBV30,TRBJ2-1,CAWELGSGSSYNEQFF
once,TRBV19,TRBJ2-2,CASGRGNTGELFF
-,TRBV2,TRBJ2-1,CASSVNEQFF
-,TRBV7-8,TRBJ1-3,CASSSRTGSMNTIYF
-,TRBV19,TRBJ1-1,CASSSMTGWGTEAFF
-,TRBV5-5,TRBJ2-3,CASSSESTDTQYF
-,TRBV19,TRBJ1-3,CASNGVSGNTIYF
few,TRBV7-3,TRBJ2-7,CASSLSPGTQGEQYF
-,TRBV25-1,TRBJ1-2,CASAQTGDYGYTF
few,TRBV9,TRBJ2-5,CASSVGDRRGLTTQYF
-,TRBV6-1,TRBJ1-3,CAGKTGGMNTIYF
-,TRBV9,TRBJ2-3,CASSVAASAGTDTQYF
-,TRBV7-3,TRBJ2-5,CASSSAGGAHETQYF
few,TRBV10-3,TRBJ2-7,CAISDTYTGEQYF
-,TRBV6-5,TRBJ2-5,CASSFGETQYF
-,TRBV9,TRBJ2-5,CASSVDWIDQETQYF
few,TRBV13,TRBJ2-7,CASSLGPSGDEQYF
-,TRBV7-9,TRBJ2-1,CASSNSPYNEQFF
-,TRBV5-4,TRBJ2-1,CASSLREGPYNEQFF
-,TRBV29-1,TRBJ2-7,CSVTGGRGEQYF
few,TRBV28,TRBJ2-5,CASSHTQRTQETQYF
-,TRBV6-4,TRBJ2-1,CASSDGPRDRDNEQFF
-,TRBV7-7,TRBJ2-1,CASSLDDRLPNNEQFF
-,TRBV5-4,TRBJ2-2,CASSLGVGAGELFF